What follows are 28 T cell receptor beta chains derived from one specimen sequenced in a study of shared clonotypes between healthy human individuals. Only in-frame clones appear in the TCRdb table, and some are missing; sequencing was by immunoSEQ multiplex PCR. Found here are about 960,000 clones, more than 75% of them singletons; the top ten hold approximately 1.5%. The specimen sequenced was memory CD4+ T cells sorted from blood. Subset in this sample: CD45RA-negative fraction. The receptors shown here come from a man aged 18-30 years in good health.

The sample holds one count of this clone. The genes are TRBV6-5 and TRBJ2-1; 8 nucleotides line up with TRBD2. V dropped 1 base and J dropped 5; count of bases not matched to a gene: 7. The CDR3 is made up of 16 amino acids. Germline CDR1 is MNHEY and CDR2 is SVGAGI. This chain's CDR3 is CASSYLGLGGHNEQFF. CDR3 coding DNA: TGTGCCAGCAGTTACTTGGGACTAGGGGGACACAATGAGCAGTTCTTC.

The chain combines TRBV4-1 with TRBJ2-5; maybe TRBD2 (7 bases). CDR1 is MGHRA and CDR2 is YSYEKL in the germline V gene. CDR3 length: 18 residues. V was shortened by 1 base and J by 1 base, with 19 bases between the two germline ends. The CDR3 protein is CASSQGVVGRGAQETQYF. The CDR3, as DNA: TGCGCCAGCAGCCAAGGGGTAGTGGGACGGGGGGCCCAAGAGACCCAGTACTTC.

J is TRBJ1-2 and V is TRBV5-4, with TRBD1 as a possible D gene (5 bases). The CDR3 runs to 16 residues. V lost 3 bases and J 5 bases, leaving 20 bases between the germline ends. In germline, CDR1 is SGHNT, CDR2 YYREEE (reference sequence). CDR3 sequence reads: CASSSSGSRGEYGYTF. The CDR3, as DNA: TGTGCCAGCAGCTCCTCGGGGTCGCGGGGGGAATATGGCTACACCTTC.

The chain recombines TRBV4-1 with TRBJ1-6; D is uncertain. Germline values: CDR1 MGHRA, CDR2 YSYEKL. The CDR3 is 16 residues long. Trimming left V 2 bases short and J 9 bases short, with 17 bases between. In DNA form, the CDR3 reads TGCGCCAGCAGCCAATTGGTCGGGCCTCTGGGTTCACCCCTCCACTTT. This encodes CASSQLVGPLGSPLHF.

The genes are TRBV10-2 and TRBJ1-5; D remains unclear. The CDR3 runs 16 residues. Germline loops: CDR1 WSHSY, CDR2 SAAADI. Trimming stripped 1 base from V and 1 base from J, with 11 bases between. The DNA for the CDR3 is TGCGCCAGCAGTGAGTGGGAGGGAGGGAGCAATCAGCCCCAGCATTTT. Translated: CASSEWEGGSNQPQHF.

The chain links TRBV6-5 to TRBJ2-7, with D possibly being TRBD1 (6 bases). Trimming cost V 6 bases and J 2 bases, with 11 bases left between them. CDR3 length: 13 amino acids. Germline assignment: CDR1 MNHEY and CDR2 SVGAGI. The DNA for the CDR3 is TGTGCCAGCAGGTTGGGGGCGGCCTACGAGCAGTACTTC. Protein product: CASRLGAAYEQYF.

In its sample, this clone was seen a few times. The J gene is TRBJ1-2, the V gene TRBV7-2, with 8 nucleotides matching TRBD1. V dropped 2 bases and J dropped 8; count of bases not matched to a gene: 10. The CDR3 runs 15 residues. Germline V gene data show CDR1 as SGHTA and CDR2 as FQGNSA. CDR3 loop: CASSLSRTGTGGYTF. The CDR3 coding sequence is TGTGCCAGCAGCTTATCCCGGACAGGGACGGGAGGCTACACCTTC.

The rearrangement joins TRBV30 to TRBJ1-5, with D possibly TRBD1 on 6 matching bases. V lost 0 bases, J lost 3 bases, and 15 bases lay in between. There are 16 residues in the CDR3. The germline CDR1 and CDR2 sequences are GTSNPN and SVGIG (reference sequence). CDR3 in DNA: TGTGCCTGGAGTGTACAACGGGGGCTTTTCAATCAGCCCCAGCATTTT. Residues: CAWSVQRGLFNQPQHF.

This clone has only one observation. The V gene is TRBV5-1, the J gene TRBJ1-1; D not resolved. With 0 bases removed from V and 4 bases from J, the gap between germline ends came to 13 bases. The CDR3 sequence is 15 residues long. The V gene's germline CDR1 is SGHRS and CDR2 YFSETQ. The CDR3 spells CASSLAVVMGTEAFF. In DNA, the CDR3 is TGCGCCAGCAGCTTGGCCGTGGTTATGGGCACTGAAGCTTTCTTT.

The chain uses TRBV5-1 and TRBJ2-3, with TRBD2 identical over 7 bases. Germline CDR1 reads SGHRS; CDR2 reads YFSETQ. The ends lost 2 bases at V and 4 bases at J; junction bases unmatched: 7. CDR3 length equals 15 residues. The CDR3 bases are TGCGCCAGCAGCTTCCGCGGGAGCCCCCCAGATACGCAGTATTTT. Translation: CASSFRGSPPDTQYF. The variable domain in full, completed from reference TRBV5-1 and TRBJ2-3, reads KAGVTQTPRYLIKTRGQQVTLSCSPISGHRSVSWYQQTPGQGLQFLFEYFSETQRNKGNFPGRFSGRQFSNSRSEMNVSTLELGDSALYLCASSFRGSPPDTQYFGPGTRLTVL.

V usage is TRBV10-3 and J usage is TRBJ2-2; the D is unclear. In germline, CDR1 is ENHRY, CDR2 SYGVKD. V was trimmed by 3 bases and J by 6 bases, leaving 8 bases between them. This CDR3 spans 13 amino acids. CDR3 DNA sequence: TGTGCCATCAGTGATGGGCCGTCCGGGGAGCTGTTTTTT. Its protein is CAISDGPSGELFF.

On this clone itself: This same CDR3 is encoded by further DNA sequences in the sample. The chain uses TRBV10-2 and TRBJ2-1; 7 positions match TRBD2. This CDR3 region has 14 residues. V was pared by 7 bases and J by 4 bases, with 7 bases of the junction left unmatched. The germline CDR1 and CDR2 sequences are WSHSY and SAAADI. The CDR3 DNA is TGCGCCAGCACAACTGGCGGGGGATACAATGAGCAGTTCTTC. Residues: CASTTGGGYNEQFF.

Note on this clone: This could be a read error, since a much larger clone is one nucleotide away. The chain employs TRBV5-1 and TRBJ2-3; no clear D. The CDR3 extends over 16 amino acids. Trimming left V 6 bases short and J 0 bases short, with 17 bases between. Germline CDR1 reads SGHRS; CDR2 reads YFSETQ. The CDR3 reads CASNPMGRTSTDTQYF. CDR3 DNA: TGCGCCAGCAACCCCATGGGCAGGACCAGCACAGATACGCAGTATTTT.

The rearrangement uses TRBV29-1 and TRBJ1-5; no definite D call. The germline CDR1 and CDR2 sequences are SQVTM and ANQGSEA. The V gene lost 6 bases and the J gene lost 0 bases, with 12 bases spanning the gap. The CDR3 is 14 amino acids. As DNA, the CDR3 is TGCAGCGTCGGCCAGGACGCTAGCAATCAGCCCCAGCATTTT. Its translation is CSVGQDASNQPQHF.

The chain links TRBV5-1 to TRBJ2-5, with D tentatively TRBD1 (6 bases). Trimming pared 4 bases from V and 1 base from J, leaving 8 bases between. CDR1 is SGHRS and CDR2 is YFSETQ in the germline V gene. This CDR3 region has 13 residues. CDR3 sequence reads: CASSPDSQETQYF. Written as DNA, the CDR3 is TGCGCCAGCAGCCCGGACAGCCAAGAGACCCAGTACTTC.

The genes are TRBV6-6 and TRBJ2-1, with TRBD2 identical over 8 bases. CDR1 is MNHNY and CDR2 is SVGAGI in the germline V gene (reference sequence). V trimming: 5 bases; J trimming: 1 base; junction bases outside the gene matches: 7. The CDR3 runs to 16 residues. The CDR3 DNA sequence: TGTGCCAGCAGTAAGCTAGCGGGTGCTTCCTACAATGAGCAGTTCTTC. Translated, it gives CASSKLAGASYNEQFF.

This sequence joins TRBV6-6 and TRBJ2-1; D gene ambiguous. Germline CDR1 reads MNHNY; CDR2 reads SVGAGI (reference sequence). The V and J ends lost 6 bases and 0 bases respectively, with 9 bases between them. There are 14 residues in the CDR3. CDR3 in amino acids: CASSPGSSYNEQFF. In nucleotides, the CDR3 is TGTGCCAGCAGCCCCGGAAGCTCCTACAATGAGCAGTTCTTC.

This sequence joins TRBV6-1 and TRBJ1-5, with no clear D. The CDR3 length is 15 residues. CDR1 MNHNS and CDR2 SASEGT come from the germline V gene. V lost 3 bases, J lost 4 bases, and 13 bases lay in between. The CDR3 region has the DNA TGTGCCAGCAGTGATGGGCAGCTCCTTAATCAGCCCCAGCATTTT. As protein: CASSDGQLLNQPQHF.

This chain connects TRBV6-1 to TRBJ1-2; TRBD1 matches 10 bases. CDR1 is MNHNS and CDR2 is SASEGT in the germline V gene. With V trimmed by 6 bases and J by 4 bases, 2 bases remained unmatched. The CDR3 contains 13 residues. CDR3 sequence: CASRDRGIYGYTF. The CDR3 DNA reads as TGTGCCAGCAGGGACAGGGGGATCTATGGCTACACCTTC.

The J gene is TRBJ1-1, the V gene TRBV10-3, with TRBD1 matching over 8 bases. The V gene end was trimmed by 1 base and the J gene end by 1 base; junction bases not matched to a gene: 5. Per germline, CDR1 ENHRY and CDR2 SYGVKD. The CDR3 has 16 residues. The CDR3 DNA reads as TGTGCCATCAGTGAGTACCGGGACAGGACGAACACTGAAGCTTTCTTT. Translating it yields CAISEYRDRTNTEAFF.

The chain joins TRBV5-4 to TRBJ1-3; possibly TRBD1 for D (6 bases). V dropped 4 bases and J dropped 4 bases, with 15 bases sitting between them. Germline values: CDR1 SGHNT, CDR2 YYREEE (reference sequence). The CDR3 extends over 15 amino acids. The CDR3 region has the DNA TGTGCCAGCAGCGCCGGGACATTTGACGGAAACACCATATATTTT. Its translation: CASSAGTFDGNTIYF.

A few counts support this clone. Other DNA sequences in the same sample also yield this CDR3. CDR3 residues: CASSDGGTDTQYF. The CDR3 DNA reads as TGCGCCAGCAGTGACGGGGGTACAGATACGCAGTATTTT. The chain is built from TRBV10-1 and TRBJ2-3, with D perhaps TRBD2 (6 bases). CDR1 and CDR2 (germline): WNHNN, SYGVQD (reference sequence). This CDR3 has 13 residues. With 3 bases removed from V and 3 bases from J, the gap between germline ends came to 7 bases.

CDR3 sequence reads: CASSTTSAAGELFF. CDR3 bases: TGTGCCAGTAGTACCACTAGCGCTGCCGGGGAGCTGTTTTTT. V usage is TRBV19 and J usage is TRBJ2-2; 7 nucleotides agree with TRBD2. V was pared by 4 bases and J by 6 bases, with 5 bases of the junction left unmatched. This CDR3 contains 14 residues. CDR1 is LNHDA, CDR2 SQIVND, per germline (reference sequence).

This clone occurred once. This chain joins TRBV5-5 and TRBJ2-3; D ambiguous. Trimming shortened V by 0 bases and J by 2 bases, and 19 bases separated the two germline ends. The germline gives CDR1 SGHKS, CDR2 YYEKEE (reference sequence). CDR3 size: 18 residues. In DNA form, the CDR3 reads TGTGCCAGCAGCTTGGGTCAGAACAATGTGCTCTACACAGATACGCAGTATTTT. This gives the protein CASSLGQNNVLYTDTQYF.

CDR3 coding DNA: TGTGCCTGGCGAGACAGGACACCAGGGGGCTATGGCTACACCTTC. It translates to CAWRDRTPGGYGYTF. The rearrangement joins TRBV30 to TRBJ1-2, with TRBD1 matching 7 bases. The V segment lost 5 bases and the J segment 4 bases; nucleotides outside the gene matches: 13. The CDR3 spans 15 residues. Germline V lookup: CDR1 GTSNPN, CDR2 SVGIG (reference sequence). The full variable domain, with the rest looked up from reference TRBV30 and TRBJ1-2, is SQTIHQWPATLVQPVGSPLSLECTVEGTSNPNLYWYRQAAGRGLQLLFYSVGIGQISSEVPQNLSASRPQDRQFILSSKKLLLSDSGFYLCAWRDRTPGGYGYTFGSGTRLTVV.

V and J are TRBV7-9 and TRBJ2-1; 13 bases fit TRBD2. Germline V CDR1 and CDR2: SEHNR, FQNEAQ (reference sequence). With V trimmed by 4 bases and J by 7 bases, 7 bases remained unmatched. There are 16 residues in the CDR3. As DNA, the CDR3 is TGTGCCAGCAGCTCCCTTCTACTAGCGGGAGGGAATGAGCAGTTCTTC. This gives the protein CASSSLLLAGGNEQFF.

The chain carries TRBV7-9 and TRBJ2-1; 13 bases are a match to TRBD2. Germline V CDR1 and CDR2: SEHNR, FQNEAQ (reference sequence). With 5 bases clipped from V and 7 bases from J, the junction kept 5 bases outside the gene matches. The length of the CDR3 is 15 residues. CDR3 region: CASSLWTSGGNEQFF. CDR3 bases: TGTGCCAGCAGCCTATGGACTAGCGGGGGTAATGAGCAGTTCTTC. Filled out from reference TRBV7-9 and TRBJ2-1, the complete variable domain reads DTGVSQNPRHKITKRGQNVTFRCDPISEHNRLYWYRQTLGQGPEFLTYFQNEAQLEKSRLLSDRFSAERPKGSFSTLEIQRTEQGDSAMYLCASSLWTSGGNEQFFGPGTRLTVL.

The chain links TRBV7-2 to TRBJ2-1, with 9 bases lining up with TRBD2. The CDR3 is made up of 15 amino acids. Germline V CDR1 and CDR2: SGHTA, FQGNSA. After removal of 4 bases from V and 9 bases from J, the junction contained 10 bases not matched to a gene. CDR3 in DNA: TGTGCCAGCAGCTCGCCAACCCTTAGCGGGAGTGAGCAGTTCTTC. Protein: CASSSPTLSGSEQFF.